This is a list of T cell receptor beta chains from one sample in a study of technical replicates of blood from a handful of donors. Produced via immunoSEQ multiplex PCR; TCRdb's table is partial and in-frame only. The sample contains 80,000 or so clones, roughly 98% of which appear only once. Source material: T cells isolated from PBMCs. Receptor source: a human donor in good health. The CDR3 runs from the conserved cysteine through the conserved F or W. The order of the fields is D gene, J gene, V gene, clone size, CDR3 DNA, CDR3 protein. The D gene is left open where the match is weak. A clone size is listed for some rows: how often the clone was seen (once, few, many), or a class if it is expanded.

d_call: NA
j_call: TRBJ1-3
v_call: TRBV4-1
clone_size: NA
cdr3_nt: TGCGCCAGCAGCTCTTTATCCCTCTCTGGAAACACCATATATTTT
cdr3_aa: CASSSLSLSGNTIYF

d_call: NA
j_call: TRBJ1-1
v_call: TRBV5-1
clone_size: few
cdr3_nt: TGCGCCAGCAGCTTGGTCAGGGTTGTAGGCATGAACACTGAAGCTTTCTTT
cdr3_aa: CASSLVRVVGMNTEAFF

d_call: NA
j_call: TRBJ2-7
v_call: TRBV27
clone_size: once
cdr3_nt: TGTGCCAGCAGTCTAGGGGTGGAGCAGTACTTC
cdr3_aa: CASSLGVEQYF

d_call: NA
j_call: TRBJ2-3
v_call: TRBV7-2
clone_size: once
cdr3_nt: TGTGCCAGCAGCTTATCAGCGAATACGCAGTATTTT
cdr3_aa: CASSLSANTQYF

d_call: NA
j_call: TRBJ2-4
v_call: TRBV30
clone_size: NA
cdr3_nt: TGTGCCTGGAGTCCCCAGGGCCCCAACATTCAGTACTTC
cdr3_aa: CAWSPQGPNIQYF

d_call: NA
j_call: TRBJ2-3
v_call: TRBV6-1
clone_size: few
cdr3_nt: TGTGCCAGCAGTGAAATCGGACAGTCCAGCACAGATACGCAGTATTTT
cdr3_aa: CASSEIGQSSTDTQYF

d_call: TRBD1
j_call: TRBJ2-7
v_call: TRBV10-1
clone_size: NA
cdr3_nt: TGCGCCAGCAGTGAAGTTTTTGGGACAGGAAGGTACGAGCAGTACTTC
cdr3_aa: CASSEVFGTGRYEQYF

d_call: NA
j_call: TRBJ1-5
v_call: TRBV19
clone_size: NA
cdr3_nt: TGTGCCAGTAGTATACGGGGAACATTAAATCAGCCCCAGCATTTT
cdr3_aa: CASSIRGTLNQPQHF

d_call: NA
j_call: TRBJ2-3
v_call: TRBV11-2
clone_size: NA
cdr3_nt: TGTGCCAGCAGCTTGGCGGGACTCACAGATACGCAGTATTTT
cdr3_aa: CASSLAGLTDTQYF

d_call: NA
j_call: TRBJ2-3
v_call: TRBV5-1
clone_size: NA
cdr3_nt: TGCGCCAGCAGTCTCTCCGGGTATAGCACAGATACGCAGTATTTT
cdr3_aa: CASSLSGYSTDTQYF

d_call: NA
j_call: TRBJ1-1
v_call: TRBV19
clone_size: NA
cdr3_nt: TGTGCCAGTAGTATAGGTGGCCTCACTGAAGCTTTCTTT
cdr3_aa: CASSIGGLTEAFF

d_call: NA
j_call: TRBJ2-1
v_call: TRBV7-8
clone_size: NA
cdr3_nt: TGTGCCAGCAGCCAGGGGGGTACCTCCTACAATGAGCAGTTCTTC
cdr3_aa: CASSQGGTSYNEQFF

d_call: NA
j_call: TRBJ2-7
v_call: TRBV2
clone_size: NA
cdr3_nt: TGTGCCAGCAGTGGAGCCCGAGGGTGGTCCGACGAGCAGTACTTC
cdr3_aa: CASSGARGWSDEQYF

d_call: TRBD2
j_call: TRBJ2-1
v_call: TRBV7-2
clone_size: once
cdr3_nt: TGTGCCAGCAGCTTACTAGCGGATTCCTACAATGAGCAGTTCTTC
cdr3_aa: CASSLLADSYNEQFF

d_call: NA
j_call: TRBJ1-3
v_call: TRBV9
clone_size: NA
cdr3_nt: TGTGCCAGCAGCGGTTCGGTTTCTCGAAACACCATATATTTT
cdr3_aa: CASSGSVSRNTIYF

d_call: TRBD1
j_call: TRBJ1-5
v_call: TRBV6-5
clone_size: NA
cdr3_nt: TGTGCCAGCAGTTACCGGACAGGGTATCAGCCCCAGCATTTT
cdr3_aa: CASSYRTGYQPQHF

d_call: NA
j_call: TRBJ1-1
v_call: TRBV19
clone_size: few
cdr3_nt: TGTGCCAGTAGTATTCCCACAGCGGTGAACACTGAAGCTTTCTTT
cdr3_aa: CASSIPTAVNTEAFF

d_call: TRBD2
j_call: TRBJ2-5
v_call: TRBV2
clone_size: NA
cdr3_nt: TGTGCCAGCAGTCGAGGACTAGCGGGTGAGACCCAGTACTTC
cdr3_aa: CASSRGLAGETQYF

d_call: NA
j_call: TRBJ1-2
v_call: TRBV9
clone_size: NA
cdr3_nt: TGTGCCAGTTCCGGACATGTCTATGGCTACACCTTC
cdr3_aa: CASSGHVYGYTF

d_call: NA
j_call: TRBJ2-7
v_call: TRBV5-4
clone_size: NA
cdr3_nt: TGTGCCAGCAGCCCACCCCGGAGCGGCTCCTACGAGCAGTACTTC
cdr3_aa: CASSPPRSGSYEQYF

d_call: TRBD1
j_call: TRBJ2-7
v_call: TRBV6-5
clone_size: NA
cdr3_nt: TGTGCCAGCAGTCCGGACAGGGGCTTCCACGAGCAGTACTTC
cdr3_aa: CASSPDRGFHEQYF

d_call: TRBD1
j_call: TRBJ1-2
v_call: TRBV30
clone_size: NA
cdr3_nt: TGTGCCTGGGGTAAGGGACAGGGCGTCTATGGCTACACCTTC
cdr3_aa: CAWGKGQGVYGYTF

d_call: NA
j_call: TRBJ1-2
v_call: TRBV9
clone_size: NA
cdr3_nt: TGTGCCAGCAGCGGTGAGGTCACAGGAGCTCACTATGGCTACACCTTC
cdr3_aa: CASSGEVTGAHYGYTF

d_call: NA
j_call: TRBJ1-4
v_call: TRBV28
clone_size: once
cdr3_nt: TGTGCCAGCACCACAAAACTCCTCAGGGACTTTACGGGACCAACTAATGAAAAACTGTTTTTT
cdr3_aa: CASTTKLLRDFTGPTNEKLFF

d_call: TRBD1
j_call: TRBJ1-1
v_call: TRBV7-9
clone_size: NA
cdr3_nt: TGTGCCAGCAGCTTAAGACCTACAGGGGGCGAACTGTTGGCTTTCTTT
cdr3_aa: CASSLRPTGGELLAFF

d_call: TRBD1
j_call: TRBJ2-5
v_call: TRBV4-1
clone_size: NA
cdr3_nt: TGCGCCAGCAGCCCACAGGGGCAAGAGACCCAGTACTTC
cdr3_aa: CASSPQGQETQYF

d_call: NA
j_call: TRBJ1-2
v_call: TRBV7-9
clone_size: NA
cdr3_nt: TGTGCCAGCAGCTTAGTTGGCAGTAACTATGGCTACACCTTC
cdr3_aa: CASSLVGSNYGYTF